This T cell receptor (beta chain) was retrieved from a study of blood T cell repertoires in COVID-19. On the study more broadly: Samples representing acute and convalescent COVID-19 were sourced from the United States, Italy and Spain. PBMCs, B-cell-depleted T cells, or T cells were the source of the cDNA or gDNA that made up the material.

Profiled with immunoSEQ multiplex PCR; TCRdb holds only in-frame clones, not every one. The table lists 150,000 to 160,000 clones, 80% to 90% of them singletons, with 15% in the top ten. The V and J ends lost 3 bases and 4 bases, in that order; junction bases with no gene match: 7. CDR1 and CDR2 (germline): SGHNT, YYREEE (reference sequence). The CDR3 extends over 15 amino acids. The TCR originated in a woman in her forties with acute or convalescent COVID-19. V gene TRBV5-4 combines with J gene TRBJ1-3, with 7 bases lining up with TRBD1. Sequenced input: peripheral blood. The chain's CDR3 is CASSSLQGSGNTIYF. The CDR3 DNA reads TGTGCCAGCAGCTCGTTACAGGGGTCGGGAAACACCATATATTTT. Full variable domain (remainder filled in from reference TRBV5-4 and TRBJ1-3): ETGVTQSPTHLIKTRGQQVTLRCSSQSGHNTVSWYQQALGQGPQFIFQYYREEENGRGNFPPRFSGLQFPNYSSELNVNALELDDSALYLCASSSLQGSGNTIYFGEGSWLTVV.